This T cell receptor (beta chain) was recorded in a study of blood T cell repertoires in COVID-19. Original data processing: For nucleated cells, counts were estimated from reference gene primer amplification. Method: immunoSEQ multiplex PCR; TCRdb's copy keeps in-frame clones and lacks some. That table supplies the V and J calls and clone size; D and trimming were determined from the DNA. Of over 150,000 clones listed, about 88% are singletons. Individuals drawn from about two dozen US areas were roughly 18 to 95 years old. Participant-reported clinical history was the basis for cohort assignment. V dropped 0 bases and J dropped 4; count of bases not matched to a gene: 13. The CDR3 length is 17 residues. Germline CDR1 and CDR2: GTSNPN and SVGIG (reference sequence).

The sequencing sample was made of PBMCs or T cells enriched from blood (not recorded which). The TCR sequence derives from a woman aged 45-65 years who had recovered from COVID-19. The V and J genes are TRBV30 and TRBJ2-5; 8 nucleotides agree with TRBD2. The CDR3 DNA reads TGTGCCTGGAGTGTACTGCGGACAGCGGGAGCGGCAGAGACCCAGTACTTC. Amino acid sequence: CAWSVLRTAGAAETQYF.